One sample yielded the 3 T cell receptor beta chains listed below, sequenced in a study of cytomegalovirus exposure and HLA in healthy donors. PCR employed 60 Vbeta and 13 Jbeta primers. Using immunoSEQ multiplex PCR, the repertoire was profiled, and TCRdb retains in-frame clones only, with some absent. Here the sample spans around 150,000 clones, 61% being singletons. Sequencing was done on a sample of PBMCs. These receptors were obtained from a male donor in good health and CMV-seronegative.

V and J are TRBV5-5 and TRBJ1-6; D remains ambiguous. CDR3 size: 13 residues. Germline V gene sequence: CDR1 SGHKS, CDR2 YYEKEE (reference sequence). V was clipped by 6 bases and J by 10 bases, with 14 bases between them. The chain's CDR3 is CASKEVSSSPLHF. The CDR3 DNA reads TGTGCCAGCAAGGAGGTATCGTCGTCACCCCTCCACTTT.

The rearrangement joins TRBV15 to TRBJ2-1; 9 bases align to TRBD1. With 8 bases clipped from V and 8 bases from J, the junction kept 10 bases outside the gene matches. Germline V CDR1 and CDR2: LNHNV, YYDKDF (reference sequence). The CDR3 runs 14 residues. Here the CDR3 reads CATRTGGSGDEQFF. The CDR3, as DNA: TGTGCCACCCGAACAGGGGGCAGTGGCGATGAGCAGTTCTTC.

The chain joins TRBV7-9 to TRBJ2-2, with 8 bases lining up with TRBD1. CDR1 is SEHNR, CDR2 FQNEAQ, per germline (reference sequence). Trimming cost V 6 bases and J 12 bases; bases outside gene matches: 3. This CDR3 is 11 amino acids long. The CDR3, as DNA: TGTGCCAGCAGGGGACAGGAGAAGCTGTTTTTT. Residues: CASRGQEKLFF.